A single sample is the source of the 9 T cell receptor beta chains below, sequenced in a study of identical twins. Via MiXCR, TCRdb re-called the 5' RACE reads, giving one row per CDR3 protein. The sample consists of about 900,000 distinct CDR3 sequences, roughly 12% of them appearing once. These data also formed part of another study, on yellow fever vaccine responses in identical twins.

The sequenced sample consisted of PBMCs. Source of these receptors: a woman between 18 and 29 years old in good health.

This clonotype was counted a few times. The V call is TRBV12-3 or TRBV12-4, the J call TRBJ2-3, with 10 bases matching TRBD1. There are 17 residues in the CDR3. After removal of 6 bases from V and 5 bases from J, the junction contained 14 bases not matched to a gene. For the CDR3, the DNA is TGTGCCAGCAGATTGATGGCCGGGACAGGGGAAAGAGATACGCAGTATTTT. It codes for CASRLMAGTGERDTQYF.

A few counts support this clonotype. V gene TRBV6-1 combines with J gene TRBJ1-5; TRBD1 matches at 7 bases. This CDR3 region has 15 residues. The germline CDR1 and CDR2 sequences are MNHNS and SASEGT. Trimming at V came to 9 bases and at J to 4 bases, leaving 12 bases not matched to a gene. CDR3 nucleotides: TGTGCCAGTTCTTCGACGCAGGGGGTTAATCAGCCCCAGCATTTT. The encoded protein is CASSSTQGVNQPQHF.

This clonotype came up many times. V is TRBV15 and J is TRBJ1-6; D call uncertain. The CDR3 length is 14 residues. V was cut by 8 bases and J by 2 bases, with 10 bases left in between. The germline V gene has CDR1 LNHNV and CDR2 YYDKDF (reference sequence). In DNA form, the CDR3 reads TGTGCCACCTCAGGTGAACCCTATAATTCACCCCTCCACTTT. Protein product: CATSGEPYNSPLHF. The variable domain in full, with the rest retrieved from reference TRBV15 and TRBJ1-6, is DAMVIQNPRYQVTQFGKPVTLSCSQTLNHNVMYWYQQKSSQAPKLLFHYYDKDFNNEADTPDNFQSRRPNTSFCFLDIRSPGLGDTAMYLCATSGEPYNSPLHFGNGTRLTVT.

The chain is built from TRBV10-3 and TRBJ2-5; a possible D gene is TRBD1 (6 bases). This CDR3 comprises 14 residues. Germline CDR1 ENHRY, CDR2 SYGVKD. V lost 3 bases to trimming and J lost 5 bases, with 13 bases between them. The CDR3: CAISEQGGKETQYF. The CDR3 bases are TGTGCCATCAGTGAACAGGGTGGCAAGGAGACCCAGTACTTC.

This clonotype was found a few times. The genes are TRBV12-3 or TRBV12-4 and TRBJ2-2, with D perhaps TRBD2 (5 bases). V lost 0 bases and J lost 1, with 12 bases in between. This CDR3 comprises 17 residues. The CDR3 reads CASSLAPGKGNTGELFF. CDR3 in DNA: TGTGCCAGCAGTTTAGCGCCGGGAAAGGGGAACACCGGGGAGCTGTTTTTT.

The rearrangement links TRBV5-6 to TRBJ1-2; no clear D. V lost 4 bases and J 4 bases, leaving 11 bases between the germline ends. The CDR3 is 13 amino acids. Germline lookup yields CDR1 SGHDT and CDR2 YYEEEE. The CDR3 reads CASSLTEGYGYTF. The CDR3 coding sequence is TGTGCCAGCAGCCTGACTGAGGGCTATGGCTACACCTTC.

The V and J genes are TRBV11-1 and TRBJ2-2; 7 nucleotides match TRBD1. The CDR3 has 15 residues. V lost 5 bases and J lost 3; bases outside the gene matches: 6. Germline CDR1 SGHAT, CDR2 FQDESV (reference sequence). The CDR3 reads CASSTVTGYTGELFF. The CDR3 DNA reads TGTGCCAGCAGCACAGTGACAGGGTACACCGGGGAGCTGTTTTTT.

V usage is TRBV6-1 and J usage is TRBJ1-2; tentatively, D is TRBD1 (5 bases). This CDR3 spans 14 amino acids. Germline CDR1 and CDR2: MNHNS and SASEGT. With 6 bases removed from V and 5 bases from J, the gap between germline ends came to 16 bases. CDR3 in amino acids: CASRSADSPYGYTF. In DNA form, the CDR3 reads TGTGCCAGCAGAAGTGCCGACAGTCCTTATGGCTACACCTTC.

This clonotype came up a few times. The chain combines TRBV20-1 with TRBJ1-1, with a tentative D call TRBD1 (6 bases). Germline loops: CDR1 DFQATT, CDR2 SNEGSKA (reference sequence). This CDR3 spans 13 amino acids. With 5 bases removed from V and 1 base from J, the gap between germline ends came to 11 bases. CDR3 sequence: CSAAWTENTEAFF. CDR3 DNA: TGCAGTGCTGCCTGGACAGAGAACACTGAAGCTTTCTTT.